One sample yielded the 18 T cell receptor beta chains listed below, sequenced in a study of identical twins. From the 5' RACE reads, TCRdb called clonotypes with MiXCR, one entry per CDR3 protein. This table has about 190,000 distinct CDR3 sequences, roughly 15% appearing once. These data were also filed under a second study, of T cells expressing NK-cell markers.

The source material was CD8+ T cells sorted from blood. The source is a woman younger than 30 in good health.

The chain has TRBV7-9 and TRBJ2-5, with TRBD1 as a possible D gene (6 bases). CDR3 length: 17 residues. Trimming took 1 base from V and 5 from J, leaving 20 bases between them. From germline, CDR1 is SEHNR and CDR2 FQNEAQ (reference sequence). The CDR3 sequence: CASSLDSLDSIRETQYF. CDR3 in DNA: TGTGCCAGCAGCTTAGACTCCCTGGACAGTATCCGCGAGACCCAGTACTTC.

V usage is TRBV28 and J usage is TRBJ2-1, with D perhaps matching TRBD1 or TRBD2 (5 bases each). Trimming removed 6 bases at V and 5 bases at J, with 23 bases between. Germline V lookup: CDR1 MDHEN, CDR2 SYDVKM. The CDR3 has 17 amino acids. The CDR3 bases are TGTGCCAGCAGCCACCGGGACGGAGCAACAGTGAACAATGAGCAGTTCTTC. Its protein product is CASSHRDGATVNNEQFF.

This clonotype was recorded a few times. This chain uses TRBV6-1 with TRBJ1-6; tentatively, D is TRBD1 (6 bases). Germline V gene sequence: CDR1 MNHNS, CDR2 SASEGT. The CDR3 contains 13 residues. V dropped 6 bases and J dropped 5 bases, with 8 bases sitting between them. CDR3 nucleotide sequence: TGTGCCAGCAGACGGACAGATAATTCACCCCTCCACTTT. Amino acids: CASRRTDNSPLHF.

This clonotype turned up a few times. This CDR3 is CASSQVGEETQYF. CDR3 DNA: TGCGCCAGCAGCCAAGTGGGGGAAGAGACCCAGTACTTC. This chain uses TRBV4-1 with TRBJ2-5; D may match TRBD1 or TRBD2 (5 bases each). The V and J ends lost 1 base and 3 bases respectively, with 6 bases between them. Per germline, CDR1 MGHRA and CDR2 YSYEKL. CDR3 length equals 13 residues.

This clonotype was detected only a few times. V is TRBV3-1 and J is TRBJ2-3; D call uncertain. Germline V gene sequence: CDR1 LGHDT, CDR2 YNNKEL (reference sequence). The germline V and J ends were trimmed by 4 bases and 4 bases, with 15 bases remaining between them. CDR3 length equals 15 residues. CDR3 in amino acids: CASSPNAHGADTQYF. CDR3 coding DNA: TGTGCCAGCAGCCCCAACGCTCATGGGGCAGATACGCAGTATTTT.

This clonotype was observed a few times. The chain carries TRBV29-1 and TRBJ2-7, with 10 bases that match TRBD2. V lost 1 base and J lost 4; bases outside the gene matches: 7. Germline loops: CDR1 SQVTM, CDR2 ANQGSEA. The CDR3 contains 15 residues. The CDR3 loop reads CSVEGATSGLYEQYF. In DNA form, the CDR3 reads TGCAGCGTTGAAGGGGCGACTAGCGGGTTGTACGAGCAGTACTTC.

The chain employs TRBV4-2 and TRBJ2-7; 11 bases match TRBD2. Germline V gene lookup returns CDR1 LGHNA and CDR2 YNFKEQ. The CDR3 consists of 15 residues. V shed 0 bases and J 2 bases; nucleotides not matched to a gene: 0. CDR3 region: CASSQDSGGAYEQYF. Written as DNA, the CDR3 is TGTGCCAGCAGCCAAGATAGCGGGGGGGCCTACGAGCAGTACTTC.

This clonotype was recorded many times. Mismatch with germline at one junction end may stem from a read error. The rearrangement uses TRBV6-2 or TRBV6-3 and TRBJ2-1; possible D gene TRBD2, 6 bases. The CDR3 is 14 residues long. Germline assignment: CDR1 MNHEY and CDR2 SVGEGT. CDR3 nucleotide sequence: TGTGCCTGCAGCCAGGCGGCGGGGAACAATGAGCAGTTCTTC. Encoded protein: CACSQAAGNNEQFF.

This clonotype was counted between two and nine times. V is TRBV27 and J is TRBJ2-4, with 8 positions matching TRBD2. CDR3 length: 18 amino acids. V shed 5 bases, J shed 4 bases, and the junction held 16 bases outside the gene matches. Germline V gene lookup returns CDR1 MNHEY and CDR2 SMNVEV (reference sequence). CDR3 DNA: TGTGCCAGCAGTCGCCTCGGGGGGGGCGGGAGGTCGAAAAACATTCAGTACTTC. Its protein is CASSRLGGGGRSKNIQYF.

The chain couples TRBV28 to TRBJ2-6, with D hard to call. Germline loops: CDR1 MDHEN, CDR2 SYDVKM. V was shortened by 6 bases and J by 1 base, with 10 bases between the two germline ends. CDR3 length: 15 amino acids. CDR3 DNA: TGTGCCAGCAGCCAAACACCGTCTGGGGCCAACGTCCTGACTTTC. Protein: CASSQTPSGANVLTF.

This clonotype was detected many times. The rearrangement joins TRBV5-1 to TRBJ1-1; D unresolved. The length of the CDR3 is 16 residues. The germline V gene has CDR1 SGHRS and CDR2 YFSETQ. Between the trimmed V and J ends, which lost 2 bases and 11 bases, there was a span of 25 bases. The CDR3 coding sequence is TGCGCCAGCAGCTTCCTTTACACGGACGCGGCTGAACATGCTTTCTTT. It is translated as CASSFLYTDAAEHAFF.

This clonotype has only a few counts. The chain carries TRBV3-1 and TRBJ2-7; tentatively, D is TRBD2 (5 bases). CDR1 is LGHDT and CDR2 is YNNKEL in the germline V gene (reference sequence). CDR3 size: 15 residues. The germline V and J ends were trimmed by 0 bases and 4 bases, with 13 bases remaining between them. In DNA, the CDR3 is TGTGCCAGCAGCCAAGAGTCTGGACTCTTTTACGAGCAGTACTTC. This sequence encodes CASSQESGLFYEQYF.

This clonotype has just a few counts. The chain uses TRBV5-1 and TRBJ2-1, with TRBD1 matching over 9 bases. The CDR3 extends over 14 amino acids. Trimming removed 5 bases from V and 7 bases from J; junction bases left unmatched: 7. Germline CDR1 reads SGHRS; CDR2 reads YFSETQ. The CDR3 nucleotides read TGCGCCAGCAGTCCGGGACAGGGCTCTAATGAGCAGTTCTTC. Protein product: CASSPGQGSNEQFF.

This clonotype has a handful of counts. This rearrangement joins TRBV6-1 to TRBJ1-1; no clear D. The V end was cut by 1 base, the J end by 0 bases, with 9 bases between. The CDR3 covers 15 residues. The V gene's germline CDR1 is MNHNS and CDR2 SASEGT. The CDR3 loop reads CASSEEERMNTEAFF. As DNA, the CDR3 is TGTGCCAGCAGTGAAGAAGAGAGAATGAACACTGAAGCTTTCTTT.

Only a few counts were recorded for this clonotype. The rearrangement joins TRBV7-6 to TRBJ2-5, with D tentatively TRBD1 or TRBD2 (5 bases each). In germline, CDR1 is SGHVS, CDR2 FNYEAQ. This CDR3 has 14 amino acids. V was trimmed by 5 bases and J by 5 bases, leaving 15 bases between them. CDR3 bases: TGTGCCAGCAGCCCCCTACGGGGCCCGGAGACCCAGTACTTC. This sequence encodes CASSPLRGPETQYF.

This clonotype was seen a few times. This chain joins TRBV9 and TRBJ1-6, with D unclear. The CDR3 length is 11 residues. Trimming took 3 bases from V and 13 from J, leaving 8 bases between them. Per the germline V gene, CDR1 is SGDLS and CDR2 is YYNGEE. The CDR3 DNA reads TGTGCCAGCAGCGACACCGGGCCCCTCCACTTT. It translates to CASSDTGPLHF. Using reference TRBV9 and TRBJ1-6 for the parts outside the CDR3, the full variable domain is DSGVTQTPKHLITATGQRVTLRCSPRSGDLSVYWYQQSLDQGLQFLIQYYNGEERAKGNILERFSAQQFPDLHSELNLSSLELGDSALYFCASSDTGPLHFGNGTRLTVT.

The V call is TRBV11-2, the J call TRBJ2-3; D unresolved. The V gene's germline CDR1 is SGHAT and CDR2 FQNNGV. Trimming left V 8 bases short and J 3 bases short, with 6 bases between. This CDR3 is built from 11 residues. The DNA of the CDR3 is TGTGCCAGCGGTTATACAGATACGCAGTATTTT. Protein sequence: CASGYTDTQYF.

V gene TRBV12-3 or TRBV12-4 combines with J gene TRBJ2-4, with D uncertain. Trimming stripped 3 bases from V and 7 bases from J, with 7 bases between. The CDR3 is 12 amino acids. The CDR3 spells CASSFILNIQYF. CDR3 in DNA: TGTGCCAGCAGTTTTATCCTGAACATTCAGTACTTC.